The clone carrying this T cell receptor (beta chain) was detected once. The target antigen is unknown. Here immunoSEQ multiplex PCR was the method, and the copy in TCRdb shows in-frame clones only, minus some. The sample has about 12,000 clones; roughly 76% are singletons. CDR1 is LGHNA, CDR2 YNFKEQ, per germline. The germline V and J ends were trimmed by 0 bases and 6 bases, with 17 bases remaining between them. The length of the CDR3 is 17 residues. Repertoires were sampled repeatedly during chemoradiotherapy. This record comes from a study of chemoradiotherapy in HPV16-positive cancers. Overall study context: Candidate HPV-specific T-cell clones and common TCR motifs came from functional assays in a couple of HPV16-positive patients. General observations from the study: Non-HPV-specific T cells did not expand in tumors during treatment, whereas candidate HPV-specific clones and E7-related motifs did. Functional assays defining HPV-specific T cells used only a couple of HPV16-positive patients.

The chain has TRBV4-2 and TRBJ1-4, with D possibly TRBD1 on 6 matching bases. The sample was taken from a patient who underwent chemoradiotherapy. The sequence was collected from a human donor with HPV-associated anogenital cancer. The CDR3 sequence: CASSQEVLQGLYEKLFF. As DNA, the CDR3 is TGTGCCAGCAGCCAAGAGGTTCTACAGGGATTATATGAAAAACTGTTTTTT.